One sample yielded the 9 T cell receptor beta chains listed below, sequenced in a study of CD8+ T cells in alopecia areata. Treatment defined: oral pan-JAK inhibitor, 5-10 mg twice daily. After isolation, RNA underwent reverse transcription to generate cDNA as the sequencing template. The repertoire was sequenced with immunoSEQ multiplex PCR; TCRdb's copy has only in-frame clones and lacks some. The profile shows fewer than 250,000 clones, about two fifths of them singletons. The specimen was CD4+ T cells sorted from blood, collected at week 34, from a patient treated with tofacitinib. Receptors were obtained from a human donor with alopecia areata.

This chain connects TRBV6-6 to TRBJ2-2; D is unresolved. The CDR3 is 14 amino acids. CDR1 is MNHNY and CDR2 is SVGAGI in the germline V gene (reference sequence). V lost 4 bases and J lost 4, with 10 bases in between. DNA of the CDR3: TGTGCCAGCAGTTCCCCATCGGTCACCGGGGAGCTGTTTTTT. It translates to CASSSPSVTGELFF.

This clone appeared a single time. The chain links TRBV27 to TRBJ1-5, with D uncertain. Per the germline V gene, CDR1 is MNHEY and CDR2 is SMNVEV (reference sequence). Trimming cost V 8 bases and J 2 bases, with 16 bases left between them. The CDR3 is 15 amino acids. CDR3 DNA sequence: TGTGCCAGCCATGAGTTCGGCGGTGGCAATCAGCCCCAGCATTTT. Translated: CASHEFGGGNQPQHF.

This clone turned up a few times. The CDR3 coding sequence is TGTGCCTGGAGTGGGACCGAGCACACTGAAGCTTTCTTT. Protein product: CAWSGTEHTEAFF. The rearrangement links TRBV30 to TRBJ1-1; the D is unclear. CDR1 is GTSNPN, CDR2 SVGIG, per germline (reference sequence). The CDR3 runs 13 residues. Trimming left V 1 base short and J 3 bases short, with 9 bases between.

The chain uses TRBV19 and TRBJ1-5; D not resolved. V was shortened by 6 bases and J by 7 bases, with 13 bases between the two germline ends. This CDR3 is built from 13 residues. CDR1 and CDR2 (germline): LNHDA, SQIVND (reference sequence). The CDR3 loop is CASSVQQTQPQHF. DNA of the CDR3: TGTGCCAGTAGCGTACAACAAACGCAGCCCCAGCATTTT.

This clone was detected a few times. This sequence joins TRBV5-8 and TRBJ1-5; 9 bases fit TRBD1. The germline CDR1 and CDR2 sequences are SGHTS and YDEGEE. This CDR3 has 14 residues. After removal of 4 bases from V and 6 bases from J, the junction contained 5 bases not matched to a gene. The CDR3 region is CASSVRTGAQPQHF. In DNA, the CDR3 is TGTGCCAGCAGCGTACGGACAGGGGCTCAGCCCCAGCATTTT. Based on the CDR3 plus reference TRBV5-8 and TRBJ1-5, the full variable domain is EAGVTQSPTHLIKTRGQQATLRCSPISGHTSVYWYQQALGLGLQFLLWYDEGEERNRGNFPPRFSGRQFPNYSSELNVNALELEDSALYLCASSVRTGAQPQHFGDGTRLSIL.

The genes are TRBV29-1 and TRBJ1-2; a weak D match, TRBD1 (6 bases). Germline values: CDR1 SQVTM, CDR2 ANQGSEA. V lost 4 bases to trimming and J lost 10 bases, with 13 bases between them. The CDR3 spans 11 residues. The CDR3 DNA reads TGCAGCGTTGCGGTGCAGGGGTTCTACACCTTC. Residues: CSVAVQGFYTF.

This clone was seen only a few times. This rearrangement joins TRBV11-2 to TRBJ2-2; D is ambiguous. This CDR3 comprises 11 residues. Germline V CDR1 and CDR2: SGHAT, FQNNGV. V shed 7 bases and J shed 8 bases, with 8 bases lying between them. CDR3 protein: CASTFTGELFF. The CDR3 coding sequence is TGTGCCAGCACCTTCACGGGGGAGCTGTTTTTT.

This clone was detected only a few times. This rearrangement joins TRBV5-1 to TRBJ2-2; D unresolved. In germline, CDR1 is SGHRS, CDR2 YFSETQ. V dropped 2 bases and J dropped 5 bases, with 7 bases sitting between them. CDR3 length equals 13 residues. The CDR3 nucleotides read TGCGCCAGCAGCTTAAGATCAACCGGGGAGCTGTTTTTT. Protein: CASSLRSTGELFF.

The sample holds a few counts of this clone. This chain joins TRBV4-1 and TRBJ1-1; D is ambiguous. CDR1 MGHRA and CDR2 YSYEKL come from the germline V gene. V was clipped by 1 base and J by 0 bases, with 9 bases between them. The CDR3 is 15 amino acids. Written as DNA, the CDR3 is TGCGCCAGCAGCCAAGTGTCCACAGTGAACACTGAAGCTTTCTTT. Translated: CASSQVSTVNTEAFF.